Listed here are 11 T cell receptor beta chains from one sample, sequenced in a study of blood T cell repertoires in COVID-19. Profiled with immunoSEQ multiplex PCR; TCRdb holds only in-frame clones, not every one. The sample includes approximately 140,000 clones, 80% to 90% of them seen just once. Sequencing input: PBMCs or T cells enriched from blood (not recorded which). These receptors originate from a woman aged 50 to 60 with acute COVID-19.

There are a few counts of this clone. CDR3 nucleotide sequence: TGTGCCAGCAGCCAAGGTTGGGGACTAGCGGGAGAGCAGTTCTTC. This codes for CASSQGWGLAGEQFF. The V call is TRBV3-1 (or the pseudogene TRBV3-2), the J call TRBJ2-1, with 13 bases aligning to TRBD2. Losses at the gene ends were 1 base for V and 10 bases for J; bases not matched to a gene: 4. The CDR3 is 15 amino acids. Germline lookup yields CDR1 LGHDT and CDR2 YNNKEL (reference sequence).

This chain connects TRBV9 to TRBJ2-3, with a tentative D call TRBD2 (5 bases). Germline values: CDR1 SGDLS, CDR2 YYNGEE. CDR3 length: 16 amino acids. Trimming left V 0 bases short and J 6 bases short, with 17 bases between. CDR3 sequence (DNA): TGTGCCAGCAGCGTAGCATCGGGAACGGCCGGGGATACGCAGTATTTT. Amino acid sequence: CASSVASGTAGDTQYF.

This clone occurred once. The chain couples TRBV12-3 or TRBV12-4 to TRBJ1-2; D uncertain. Trimming took off 2 bases at V and 5 bases at J, with 9 bases between the two ends. This CDR3 is 13 amino acids long. The CDR3 DNA reads as TGTGCCAGCAGTTTATCGGCGGGGTATGGCTACACCTTC. The encoded protein is CASSLSAGYGYTF.

This chain joins TRBV29-1 and TRBJ1-1, with D perhaps TRBD1 (5 bases). The V gene's germline CDR1 is SQVTM and CDR2 ANQGSEA. The CDR3 runs to 9 residues. V was shortened by 8 bases and J by 10 bases, with 11 bases between the two germline ends. CDR3 region: CSSGGGAFF. CDR3 DNA: TGCAGCTCCGGGGGGGGAGCTTTCTTT.

V usage is TRBV9 and J usage is TRBJ2-5; tentative D call: TRBD2 (5 bases). The germline gives CDR1 SGDLS, CDR2 YYNGEE. The CDR3 sequence is 15 residues long. Trimming took 2 bases from V and 3 from J, leaving 14 bases between them. The CDR3 nucleotides are TGTGCCAGCAGCGTCTCAACTACCGGGAAAGAGACCCAGTACTTC. Translating it yields CASSVSTTGKETQYF.

The chain couples TRBV11-3 to TRBJ2-5; TRBD2 matches 14 bases. This CDR3 has 18 amino acids. The V gene end was trimmed by 0 bases and the J gene end by 6 bases; junction bases not matched to a gene: 9. CDR1 is SGHNT, CDR2 YENEEA, per germline. The CDR3 nucleotides read TGTGCCAGCAGCTTAGATCCTTTGGGACTAGCGGGAGAAAAGACCCAGTACTTC. This codes for CASSLDPLGLAGEKTQYF. Looking up the rest from reference TRBV11-3 and TRBJ2-5 gives the full variable domain: EAGVVQSPRYKIIEKKQPVAFWCNPISGHNTLYWYLQNLGQGPELLIRYENEEAVDDSQLPKDRFSAERLKGVDSTLKIQPAELGDSAVYLCASSLDPLGLAGEKTQYFGPGTRLLVL.

This sequence joins TRBV14 and TRBJ2-7; 7 bases align to TRBD2. There are 17 residues in the CDR3. Trimming removed 6 bases from V and 1 base from J; junction bases left unmatched: 15. The germline V gene has CDR1 SGHDN and CDR2 FVKESK. This CDR3 reads CASSPIGSSGSSYEQYF. CDR3 sequence (DNA): TGTGCCAGCAGTCCCATAGGGAGTAGCGGGTCTTCCTACGAGCAGTACTTC.

This rearrangement joins TRBV29-1 to TRBJ1-1; D is uncertain. From germline, CDR1 is SQVTM and CDR2 ANQGSEA. The V gene lost 4 bases and the J gene lost 12 bases, with 12 bases spanning the gap. The CDR3 runs to 10 residues. This CDR3 reads CSVGDSNSFF. DNA for the CDR3: TGCAGCGTTGGAGACTCTAATTCTTTCTTT.

This clone was recorded only once. This rearrangement joins TRBV7-6 to TRBJ2-3; tentatively, D is TRBD2 (6 bases). The germline gives CDR1 SGHVS, CDR2 FNYEAQ. V lost 5 bases and J 6 bases, leaving 18 bases between the germline ends. This CDR3 is 15 amino acids long. The CDR3 DNA is TGTGCCAGCAGCCCGGAGCCGGAGGGCCGGGATACGCAGTATTTT. The encoded protein is CASSPEPEGRDTQYF.

As concerns this clone: Other DNA sequences in the same sample also yield this CDR3. This chain connects TRBV4-1 to TRBJ2-1; no clear D gene. Trimming left V 0 bases short and J 7 bases short, with 7 bases between. The CDR3 is made up of 13 amino acids. The V gene's germline CDR1 is MGHRA and CDR2 YSYEKL. The DNA for the CDR3 is TGCGCCAGCAGCCAAGATTATAGTAATGAGCAGTTCTTC. It is translated as CASSQDYSNEQFF.

The V gene is TRBV27, the J gene TRBJ1-2; TRBD1 agrees at 10 bases. The CDR3 is 15 amino acids. J gave up 4 bases and V 4 bases, and 6 bases lay outside the gene matches. Germline V lookup: CDR1 MNHEY, CDR2 SMNVEV (reference sequence). CDR3 amino acids: CASSSRQGAIYGYTF. CDR3 DNA: TGTGCCAGCAGTTCAAGACAGGGGGCTATCTATGGCTACACCTTC.